Listed below are T cell receptor beta chains from one sample, sequenced in a study of T cell changes during pregnancy in multiple sclerosis. Some clones are missing from TCRdb's copy, which holds only in-frame ones; the method was immunoSEQ multiplex PCR. In the table there are 55,000 to 75,000 clones, around nine tenths of which are singletons. Sequencing was performed on peripheral blood, taken in the third trimester of pregnancy. These receptors all stem from a female donor in good health, enrolled as a control in a pregnancy study. CDR3s include the opening cysteine and the closing phenylalanine or tryptophan. The D gene is left open where the match is weak.

J gene: TRBJ1-1
V gene: TRBV7-2
D gene: -
CDR3 protein: CASSLGPSLNTEAFF
CDR3 DNA: TGTGCCAGCAGCTTAGGTCCCAGTCTGAACACTGAAGCTTTCTTT

J gene: TRBJ1-6
V gene: TRBV4-1
D gene: -
CDR3 protein: CASSQDTGKNSPLHF
CDR3 DNA: TGCGCCAGCAGCCAAGATACAGGGAAAAATTCACCCCTCCACTTT

J gene: TRBJ1-6
V gene: TRBV7-2
D gene: -
CDR3 protein: CASNALGSGSSYNSPLHF
CDR3 DNA: TGTGCCAGCAACGCCCTTGGGTCTGGGAGCTCCTATAATTCACCCCTCCACTTT

J gene: TRBJ1-5
V gene: TRBV2
D gene: TRBD1
CDR3 protein: CASSDLGTVNQPQHF
CDR3 DNA: TGTGCCAGCAGCGACTTAGGGACAGTTAATCAGCCCCAGCATTTT

J gene: TRBJ2-1
V gene: TRBV7-3
D gene: TRBD1
CDR3 protein: CASSLRAGGYENEQFF
CDR3 DNA: TGTGCCAGCAGCTTACGGGCAGGGGGCTACGAAAATGAGCAGTTCTTC

J gene: TRBJ1-1
V gene: TRBV7-9
D gene: TRBD1
CDR3 protein: CASSLLPGQGDTEAFF
CDR3 DNA: TGTGCCAGCAGCTTACTTCCTGGACAGGGTGACACTGAAGCTTTCTTT

J gene: TRBJ1-1
V gene: TRBV2
D gene: -
CDR3 protein: CASKTDSNTEAFF
CDR3 DNA: TGTGCCAGTAAGACAGACTCGAACACTGAAGCTTTCTTT

J gene: TRBJ2-7
V gene: TRBV10-3
D gene: TRBD1
CDR3 protein: CATRDRAVYEQYF
CDR3 DNA: TGTGCCACCCGGGACAGGGCTGTCTACGAGCAGTACTTC

J gene: TRBJ2-7
V gene: TRBV5-1
D gene: TRBD1
CDR3 protein: CASGQDRGEQYF
CDR3 DNA: TGCGCCAGCGGGCAAGACAGGGGCGAGCAGTACTTC

J gene: TRBJ2-1
V gene: TRBV4-3
D gene: TRBD2
CDR3 protein: CASSQLYRAGYNEQFF
CDR3 DNA: TGCGCCAGCAGCCAATTGTATAGAGCGGGATACAATGAGCAGTTCTTC

J gene: TRBJ2-1
V gene: TRBV2
D gene: TRBD1
CDR3 protein: CASRPRGSSYNEQFF
CDR3 DNA: TGTGCCAGCAGACCCAGGGGGAGCTCCTACAATGAGCAGTTCTTC

J gene: TRBJ2-1
V gene: TRBV7-2
D gene: TRBD2
CDR3 protein: CASSFPGLAGVEQFF
CDR3 DNA: TGTGCCAGCAGCTTCCCGGGACTAGCGGGGGTGGAGCAGTTCTTC

J gene: TRBJ2-2
V gene: TRBV27
D gene: TRBD1
CDR3 protein: CASRETGGLPGELFF
CDR3 DNA: TGTGCCAGCAGGGAGACAGGGGGTCTTCCCGGGGAGCTGTTTTTT

J gene: TRBJ1-1
V gene: TRBV15
D gene: -
CDR3 protein: CAITEGGSTEAFF
CDR3 DNA: TGTGCCATCACTGAGGGGGGGAGTACTGAAGCTTTCTTT

J gene: TRBJ2-7
V gene: TRBV28
D gene: -
CDR3 protein: CASSRTDSYEQYF
CDR3 DNA: TGTGCCAGCTCGAGGACTGACTCCTACGAGCAGTACTTC

J gene: TRBJ1-6
V gene: TRBV6-6
D gene: -
CDR3 protein: CASSYSQDSPLHF
CDR3 DNA: TGTGCCAGCAGTTACTCCCAGGATTCACCCCTCCACTTT

J gene: TRBJ2-7
V gene: TRBV10-3
D gene: TRBD1
CDR3 protein: CAISGQGDEQYF
CDR3 DNA: TGTGCCATCAGTGGGCAGGGGGACGAGCAGTACTTC

J gene: TRBJ2-3
V gene: TRBV6-5
D gene: TRBD2
CDR3 protein: CASSFSGGTDTQYF
CDR3 DNA: TGTGCCAGCAGTTTCAGCGGGGGGACAGATACGCAGTATTTT